This T cell receptor (beta chain) derives from a study of OX40 agonist ivuxolimab in advanced cancers. The germline CDR1 and CDR2 sequences are SGHTA and FQGNSA. With 4 bases clipped from V and 3 bases from J, the junction kept 13 bases outside the gene matches. CDR3 length: 17 amino acids. Produced via immunoSEQ multiplex PCR; TCRdb's table is partial and in-frame only. The data contain roughly 81,000 clones, 90% to 95% of them singletons. The source was CD4+ or CD8+ T cells sorted from blood, collected in a trial of the OX40 agonist ivuxolimab. The clonotype originates from an adult with an advanced solid tumor such as melanoma, head and neck, liver or kidney cancer. The gene calls are TRBV7-2 and TRBJ2-5; the match to TRBD2 covers 8 bases. The CDR3 loop reads CASSSVLGTGREETQYF. DNA for the CDR3: TGTGCCAGCAGCTCAGTCCTTGGCACCGGGAGGGAAGAGACCCAGTACTTC.